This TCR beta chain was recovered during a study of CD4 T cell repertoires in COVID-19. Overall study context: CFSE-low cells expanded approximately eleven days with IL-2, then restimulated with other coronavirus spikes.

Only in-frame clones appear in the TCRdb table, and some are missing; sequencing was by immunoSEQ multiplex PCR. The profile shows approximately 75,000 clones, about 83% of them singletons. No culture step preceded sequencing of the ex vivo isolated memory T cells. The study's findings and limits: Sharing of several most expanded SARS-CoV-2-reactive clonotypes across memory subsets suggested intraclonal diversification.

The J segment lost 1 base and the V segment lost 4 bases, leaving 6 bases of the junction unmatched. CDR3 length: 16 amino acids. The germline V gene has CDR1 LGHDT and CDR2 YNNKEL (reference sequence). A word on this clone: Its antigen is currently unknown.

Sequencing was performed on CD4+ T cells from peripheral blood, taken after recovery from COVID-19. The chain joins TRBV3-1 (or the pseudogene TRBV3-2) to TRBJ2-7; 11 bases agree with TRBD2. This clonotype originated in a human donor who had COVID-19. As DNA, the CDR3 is TGTGCCAGCAGCCTATCGGGACTAGCGGTTTCCTACGAGCAGTACTTC. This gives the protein CASSLSGLAVSYEQYF.